This entry is about one T cell receptor beta chain. Its antigen is currently unknown. The data originate from a study of CD8+ T cells in alopecia areata. Study-wide findings and caveats: Normal scalp had lower clonality than lesional scalp, with alopecia totalis/universalis lesions showing this most strongly.

TCR sequencing used cDNA made by reverse transcription of extracted RNA. Sequenced by immunoSEQ multiplex PCR; TCRdb stores in-frame clones only, minus some. The sample carries 200,000 to 250,000 clones, approximately 52% recorded once. The receptor was isolated from a human donor with alopecia areata. Specimen: CD4+ T cells sorted from blood, collected at week 0.

CDR3 residues: CSVETQGRTYEQYF. The DNA of the CDR3 is TGCAGCGTTGAAACCCAGGGACGGACCTACGAGCAGTACTTC. The chain has TRBV29-1 and TRBJ2-7, with D tentatively TRBD1 or TRBD2 (5 bases each). The germline gives CDR1 SQVTM, CDR2 ANQGSEA. V lost 2 bases and J lost 2, with 13 bases in between. The length of the CDR3 is 14 residues.